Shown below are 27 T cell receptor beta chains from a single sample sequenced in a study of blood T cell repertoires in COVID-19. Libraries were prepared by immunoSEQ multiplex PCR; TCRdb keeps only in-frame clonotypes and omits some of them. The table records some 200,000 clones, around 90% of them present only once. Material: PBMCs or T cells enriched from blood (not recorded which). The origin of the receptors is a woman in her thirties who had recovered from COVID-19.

The CDR3 spells CASVYSGSGTGELFF. CDR3 DNA: TGTGCCAGCGTGTATAGCGGGAGTGGTACCGGGGAGCTGTTTTTT. The chain carries TRBV6-6 and TRBJ2-2; 9 nucleotides align to TRBD2. This CDR3 has 15 residues. Germline CDR1 MNHNY, CDR2 SVGAGI (reference sequence). J was trimmed by 5 bases and V by 8 bases; bases with no gene match: 9.

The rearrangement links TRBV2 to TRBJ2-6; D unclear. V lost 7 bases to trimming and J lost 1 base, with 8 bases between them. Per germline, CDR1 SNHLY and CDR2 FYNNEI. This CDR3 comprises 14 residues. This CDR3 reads CASTLFSGANVLTF. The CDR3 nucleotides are TGTGCCAGCACCCTGTTTTCTGGGGCCAACGTCCTGACTTTC.

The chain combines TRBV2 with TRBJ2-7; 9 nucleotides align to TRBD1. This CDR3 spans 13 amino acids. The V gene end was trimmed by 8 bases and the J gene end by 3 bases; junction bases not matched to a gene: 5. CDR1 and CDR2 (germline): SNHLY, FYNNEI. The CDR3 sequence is CASSGQGGYEQYF. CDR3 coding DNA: TGTGCCAGCTCGGGACAGGGTGGCTACGAGCAGTACTTC.

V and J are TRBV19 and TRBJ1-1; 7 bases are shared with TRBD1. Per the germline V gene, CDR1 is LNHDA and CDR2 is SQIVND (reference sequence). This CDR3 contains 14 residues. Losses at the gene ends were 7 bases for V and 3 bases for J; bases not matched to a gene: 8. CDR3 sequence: CASTLQGVDTEAFF. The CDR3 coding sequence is TGTGCCAGTACCCTTCAGGGGGTGGACACTGAAGCTTTCTTT.

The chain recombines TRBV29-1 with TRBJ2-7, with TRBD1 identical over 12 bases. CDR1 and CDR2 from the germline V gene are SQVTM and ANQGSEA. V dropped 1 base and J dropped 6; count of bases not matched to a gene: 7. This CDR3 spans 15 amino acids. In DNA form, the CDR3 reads TGCAGCGTTGAAGTCCGGGACAGGGGGCCCGGCGAGCAGTACTTC. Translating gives CSVEVRDRGPGEQYF.

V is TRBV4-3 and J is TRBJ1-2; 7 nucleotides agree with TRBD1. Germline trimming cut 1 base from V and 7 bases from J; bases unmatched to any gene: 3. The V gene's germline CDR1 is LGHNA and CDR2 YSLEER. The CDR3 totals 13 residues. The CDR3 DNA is TGCGCCAGCAGCCAAGCCAACAGGGGTGGCTACACCTTC. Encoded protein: CASSQANRGGYTF.

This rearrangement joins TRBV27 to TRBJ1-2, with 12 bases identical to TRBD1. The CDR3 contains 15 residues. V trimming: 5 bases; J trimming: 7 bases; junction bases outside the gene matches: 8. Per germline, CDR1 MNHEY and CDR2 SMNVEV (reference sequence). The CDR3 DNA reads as TGTGCCAGCAGTCCGCCGGGACAGGGGGCCTTTGGCTACACCTTC. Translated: CASSPPGQGAFGYTF.

The CDR3 DNA reads TGTGCCTGGAGTAAGACAGTTAATCAGCCCCAGCATTTT. As protein: CAWSKTVNQPQHF. The gene calls are TRBV30 and TRBJ1-5, with a tentative D call TRBD1 (5 bases). The CDR3 extends over 13 amino acids. Between the trimmed V and J ends, which lost 2 bases and 4 bases, there was a span of 9 bases. Germline V gives CDR1 GTSNPN, CDR2 SVGIG (reference sequence).

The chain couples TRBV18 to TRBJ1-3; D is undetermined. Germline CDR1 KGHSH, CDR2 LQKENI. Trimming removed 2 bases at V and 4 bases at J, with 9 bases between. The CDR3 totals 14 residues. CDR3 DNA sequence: TGTGCCAGCTCACCAATGGAGACGGGAAACACCATATATTTT. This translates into CASSPMETGNTIYF.

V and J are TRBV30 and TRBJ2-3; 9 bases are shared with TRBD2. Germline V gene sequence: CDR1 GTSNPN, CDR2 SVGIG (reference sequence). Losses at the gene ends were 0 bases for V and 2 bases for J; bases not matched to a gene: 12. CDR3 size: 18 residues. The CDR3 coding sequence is TGTGCCTGGAGTGTACACCCCCCCGCGGGAGGGATCACAGATACGCAGTATTTT. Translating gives CAWSVHPPAGGITDTQYF.

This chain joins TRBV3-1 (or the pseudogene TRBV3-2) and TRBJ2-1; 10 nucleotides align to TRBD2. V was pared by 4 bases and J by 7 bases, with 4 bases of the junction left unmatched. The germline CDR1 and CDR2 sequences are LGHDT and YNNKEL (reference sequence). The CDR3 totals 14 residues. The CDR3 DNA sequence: TGTGCCAGCAGCCGAGTAGCGGGGGGAAATGAGCAGTTCTTC. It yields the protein CASSRVAGGNEQFF.

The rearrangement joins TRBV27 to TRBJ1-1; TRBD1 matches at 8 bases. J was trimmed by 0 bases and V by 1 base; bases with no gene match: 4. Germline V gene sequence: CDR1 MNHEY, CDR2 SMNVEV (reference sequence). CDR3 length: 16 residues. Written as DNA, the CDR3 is TGTGCCAGCAGTTTATTGGGACAGGAGATGAACACTGAAGCTTTCTTT. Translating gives CASSLLGQEMNTEAFF.

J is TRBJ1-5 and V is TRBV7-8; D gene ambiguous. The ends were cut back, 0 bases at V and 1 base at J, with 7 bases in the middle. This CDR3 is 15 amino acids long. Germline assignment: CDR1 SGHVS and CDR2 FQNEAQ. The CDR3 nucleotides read TGTGCCAGCAGCTTAGCGGCGGTAAGCAATCAGCCCCAGCATTTT. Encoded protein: CASSLAAVSNQPQHF. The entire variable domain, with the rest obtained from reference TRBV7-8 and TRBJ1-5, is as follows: GAGVSQSPRYKVAKRGQDVALRCDPISGHVSLFWYQQALGQGPEFLTYFQNEAQLDKSGLPSDRFFAERPEGSVSTLKIQRTQQEDSAVYLCASSLAAVSNQPQHFGDGTRLSIL.

CDR3 amino acids: CASSVGDRGRGYGYTF. CDR3 DNA: TGTGCCAGCAGCGTAGGGGACAGGGGGCGCGGGTATGGCTACACCTTC. The chain has TRBV7-9 and TRBJ1-2; 12 positions match TRBD1. This CDR3 region has 16 residues. V dropped 5 bases and J dropped 5; count of bases not matched to a gene: 9. Germline loops: CDR1 SEHNR, CDR2 FQNEAQ (reference sequence).

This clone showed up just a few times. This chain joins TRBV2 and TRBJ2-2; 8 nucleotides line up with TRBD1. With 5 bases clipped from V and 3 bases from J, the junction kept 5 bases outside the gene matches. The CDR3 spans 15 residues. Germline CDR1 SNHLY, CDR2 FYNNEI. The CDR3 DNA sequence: TGTGCCAGCAGTCAAGGACAGGGATACACCGGGGAGCTGTTTTTT. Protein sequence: CASSQGQGYTGELFF.

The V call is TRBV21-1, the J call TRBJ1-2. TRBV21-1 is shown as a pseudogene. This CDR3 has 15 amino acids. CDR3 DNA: TGTGCCAGCAGCAAAGGGTCGGACTACCCCGCGGGCTACACCTTC. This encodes CASSKGSDYPAGYTF.

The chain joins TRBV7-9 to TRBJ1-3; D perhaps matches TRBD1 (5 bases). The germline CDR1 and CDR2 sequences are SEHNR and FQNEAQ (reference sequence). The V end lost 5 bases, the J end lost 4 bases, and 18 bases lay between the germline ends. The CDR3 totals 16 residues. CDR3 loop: CASSLLGGVSGNTIYF. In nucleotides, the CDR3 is TGTGCCAGCAGCCTCCTCGGGGGGGTTTCAGGAAACACCATATATTTT.

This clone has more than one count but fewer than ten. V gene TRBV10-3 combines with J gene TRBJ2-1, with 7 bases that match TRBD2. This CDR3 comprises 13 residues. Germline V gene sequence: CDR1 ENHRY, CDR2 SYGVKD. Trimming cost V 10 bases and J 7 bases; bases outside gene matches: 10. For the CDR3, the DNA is TGTGCCACCCGGGGCGGGAGTGTTAATGAGCAGTTCTTC. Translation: CATRGGSVNEQFF.

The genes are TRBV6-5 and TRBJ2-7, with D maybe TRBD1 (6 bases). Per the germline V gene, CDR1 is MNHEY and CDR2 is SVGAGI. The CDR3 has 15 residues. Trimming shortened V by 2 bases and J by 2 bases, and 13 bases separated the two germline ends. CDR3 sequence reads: CASSYTGSRTYEQYF. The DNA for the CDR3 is TGTGCCAGCAGTTACACAGGGTCCCGAACCTACGAGCAGTACTTC.

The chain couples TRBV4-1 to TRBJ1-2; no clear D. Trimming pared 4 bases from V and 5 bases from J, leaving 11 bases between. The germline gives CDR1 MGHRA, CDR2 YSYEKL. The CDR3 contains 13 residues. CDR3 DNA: TGCGCCAGCAGCCGCCCCCCCGGGTATGGCTACACCTTC. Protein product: CASSRPPGYGYTF.

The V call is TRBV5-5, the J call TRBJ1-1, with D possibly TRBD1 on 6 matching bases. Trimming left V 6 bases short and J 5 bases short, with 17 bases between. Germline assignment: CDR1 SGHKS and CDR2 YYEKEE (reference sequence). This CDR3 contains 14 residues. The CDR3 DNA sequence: TGTGCCAGCACCCCCTGGAGGGGGGGGACTGAAGCTTTCTTT. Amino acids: CASTPWRGGTEAFF.

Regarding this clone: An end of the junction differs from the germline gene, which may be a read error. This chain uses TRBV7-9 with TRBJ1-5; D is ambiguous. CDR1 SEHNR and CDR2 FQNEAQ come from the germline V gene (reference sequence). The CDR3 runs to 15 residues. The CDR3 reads CVSSLGSGRNQPQHF. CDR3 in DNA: TGTGTCAGCAGCTTAGGGAGCGGCCGGAATCAGCCCCAGCATTTT. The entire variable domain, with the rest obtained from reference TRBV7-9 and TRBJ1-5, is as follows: DTGVSQNPRHKITKRGQNVTFRCDPISEHNRLYWYRQTLGQGPEFLTYFQNEAQLEKSRLLSDRFSAERPKGSFSTLEIQRTEQGDSAMYLCVSSLGSGRNQPQHFGDGTRLSIL.

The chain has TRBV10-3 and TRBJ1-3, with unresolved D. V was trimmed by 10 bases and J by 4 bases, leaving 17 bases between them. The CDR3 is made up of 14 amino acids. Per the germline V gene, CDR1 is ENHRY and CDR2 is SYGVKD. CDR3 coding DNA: TGTGCCACCGGACGCCCCGGGAGCGGAAACACCATATATTTT. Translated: CATGRPGSGNTIYF.

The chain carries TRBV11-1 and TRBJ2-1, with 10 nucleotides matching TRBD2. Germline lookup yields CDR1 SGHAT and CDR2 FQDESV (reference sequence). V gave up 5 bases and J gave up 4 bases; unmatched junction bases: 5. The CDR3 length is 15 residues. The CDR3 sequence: CASSLSGGLYNEQFF. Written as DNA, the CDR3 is TGTGCCAGCAGCCTTAGCGGGGGGCTATACAATGAGCAGTTCTTC.

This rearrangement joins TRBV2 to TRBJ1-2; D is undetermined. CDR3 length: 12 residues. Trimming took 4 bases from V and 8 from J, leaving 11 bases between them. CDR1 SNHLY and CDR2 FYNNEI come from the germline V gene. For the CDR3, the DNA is TGTGCCAGCAGTGTTGGGCCAGAGGGCTACACCTTC. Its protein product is CASSVGPEGYTF.

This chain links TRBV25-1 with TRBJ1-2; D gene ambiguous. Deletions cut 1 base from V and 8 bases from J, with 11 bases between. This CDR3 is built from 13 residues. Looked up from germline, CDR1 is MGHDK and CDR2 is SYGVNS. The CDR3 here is CASSEFGLRGYTF. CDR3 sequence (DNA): TGTGCCAGCAGTGAATTCGGTCTCCGGGGCTACACCTTC.

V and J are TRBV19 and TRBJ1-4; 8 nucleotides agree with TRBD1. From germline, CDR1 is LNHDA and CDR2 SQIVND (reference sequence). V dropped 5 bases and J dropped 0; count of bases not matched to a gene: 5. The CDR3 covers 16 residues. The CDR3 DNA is TGTGCCAGTAGTGCTATACAGGGGGCAACTAATGAAAAACTGTTTTTT. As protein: CASSAIQGATNEKLFF.